This is a list of T cell receptor beta chains from one sample in a study of CD8 T cells in Susac syndrome. TCRdb reprocessed the immunoSEQ multiplex PCR reads with MiXCR, giving one entry per CDR3 protein. The data contain under 200,000 distinct CDR3 sequences, roughly 90% of them seen just once; the ten biggest clones take up approximately 0.09%. The sequenced sample consisted of CD4+ T cells from PBMCs. The receptors originated from a human donor with Susac syndrome. CDR3s include the opening cysteine and the closing phenylalanine or tryptophan. A D gene is named only where the DNA matches it firmly. A row's size may be missing; if present it is once, few, many or a size class.

V	J	size	D	DNA	CDR3
TRBV19	TRBJ2-1	once	TRBD2	TGTGCCAGTAGTATAGGTCTAGCGGTGTTCAATGAGCAGTTCTTC	CASSIGLAVFNEQFF
TRBV2	TRBJ2-1	.	TRBD1	TGTGCCAGCAGTGAAAGGACAGGGGCTTACAATGAGCAGTTCTTC	CASSERTGAYNEQFF
TRBV19	TRBJ1-5	.	.	TGTGCCAGTGACGGAGGCAGGATCCCAGGGCAGCCCCAGCATTTT	CASDGGRIPGQPQHF
TRBV7-7	TRBJ2-3	.	TRBD1	TGTGCTAGCAGCTTAGAAACAGGGGTGGCAGATACGCAGTATTTT	CASSLETGVADTQYF
TRBV7-6	TRBJ1-1	.	.	TGTGCCAGCAGCTTATCCACTACAGCTAACACTGAAGCTTTCTTT	CASSLSTTANTEAFF
TRBV12-3/TRBV12-4	TRBJ1-6	.	.	TGTGCCAGCAGGCGCGGACAAGTCAATAATTCACCCCTCCACTTT	CASRRGQVNNSPLHF
TRBV14	TRBJ1-2	once	.	TGTGCCAGCAGCCAAGTCCGGGGAAGCGGCTACACCTTC	CASSQVRGSGYTF
TRBV10-3	TRBJ1-1	.	TRBD1	TGTGCCATCAGGCCCAGGGGGTTGGCTGAAGCTTTCTTT	CAIRPRGLAEAFF
TRBV20-1	TRBJ2-1	.	TRBD2	TGCAGTGCTAGAATCTTGGCCAGCGGGACCTACAATGAGCAGTTCTTC	CSARILASGTYNEQFF
TRBV11-2	TRBJ2-1	.	TRBD1	TGTGCCAGCACCAGCTTGTCGGGACAGGGTCCTGAGCAGTTCTTC	CASTSLSGQGPEQFF
TRBV5-6	TRBJ1-1	.	TRBD1	TGTGCCAGCAGCTTAAGGGGGCGAGGCACTGAAGCTTTCTTT	CASSLRGRGTEAFF
TRBV4-1	TRBJ1-1	.	TRBD1	TGTGCCAGCAGTCAAGACAGGGACACTGAAGCTTTCTTT	CASSQDRDTEAFF
TRBV3-1	TRBJ1-2	.	.	TGTGCCAGCAGCCATAGGGATCAGAATGGCTACACCTTC	CASSHRDQNGYTF
TRBV3-1	TRBJ2-2	.	.	TGTGCCAGCAGCTCCCCCACCGGGGAGCTGTTTTTT	CASSSPTGELFF
TRBV20-1	TRBJ2-7	.	TRBD1	TGCAGTGCTAGATTTTCGGGACAGGATTACGAGCAGTACTTC	CSARFSGQDYEQYF
TRBV29-1	TRBJ1-6	.	.	TGCAGCGTTCCTTTGGGGACTGAGAATTCACCCCTCCACTTT	CSVPLGTENSPLHF
TRBV20-1	TRBJ2-1	.	TRBD1	TGCAGTCGCCTGGACAGGCGTGATGATGAGCAGTTCTTC	CSRLDRRDDEQFF
TRBV6-6	TRBJ1-2	.	TRBD1	TGTGCCAGCAGTTACCGGACAGGGCTCGGCTACACCTTC	CASSYRTGLGYTF
TRBV29-1	TRBJ1-1	.	.	TGCAGCGTTGGGACATCCCCCACTGAAGCTTTCTTT	CSVGTSPTEAFF
TRBV30	TRBJ1-5	.	.	TGTGCCTGGAGTGTAAGTGGCAATCAGCCCCAGCATTTT	CAWSVSGNQPQHF
TRBV3-1	TRBJ1-1	.	.	TGTGCCAGCAGCCAAGATATGGCGGCTGAAGCTTTCTTT	CASSQDMAAEAFF
TRBV6-1	TRBJ1-1	.	.	TGTGCCAGCAGTGAAGGCGGGCTTAGGCCTGAAGCTTTCTTT	CASSEGGLRPEAFF
TRBV2	TRBJ1-6	.	.	TGTGCCAGGAGGGACGGATCAAATTCACCCCTCCACTTT	CARRDGSNSPLHF
TRBV20-1	TRBJ1-2	.	TRBD1	TGCAGTGCCCGGGAAGGGGGCGGCTATGGCTACACCTTC	CSAREGGGYGYTF
TRBV6-5	TRBJ1-2	.	TRBD1	TGTGCCAGCAGTTACACCCACAGGGGTCCTAACTATGGCTACACCTTC	CASSYTHRGPNYGYTF
TRBV5-1	TRBJ2-3	.	TRBD2	TGCGCCAGCAGCCCTTCGACTAGCGGGGGGGCGGTTGGAACGCAGTATTTT	CASSPSTSGGAVGTQYF
TRBV7-8	TRBJ2-2	.	TRBD1	TGTGCCAGCAGCTTAGCGTGGGGGACAGATTACACCGGGGAGCTGTTTTTT	CASSLAWGTDYTGELFF
TRBV28	TRBJ1-5	.	TRBD1	TGTGCCAGCAGTTTGGACAGGGTTCGCAATCAGCCCCAGCATTTT	CASSLDRVRNQPQHF
TRBV19	TRBJ1-1	few	TRBD1	TGTGCCAGTAGTTCGGGACAGGGGAGCACTGAAGCTTTCTTT	CASSSGQGSTEAFF
TRBV5-1	TRBJ1-4	.	.	TGCGCCAGCAGTGGCAACGAGAATGAAAAACTGTTTTTT	CASSGNENEKLFF
TRBV9	TRBJ1-3	.	.	TGTGCCAGCAGCGTAGGTGACAGTCCTGGAAACACCATATATTTT	CASSVGDSPGNTIYF
TRBV10-1	TRBJ2-5	.	.	TGCGCCAGCAGTGAGTCGAACCGAGAGACCCAGTACTTC	CASSESNRETQYF
TRBV9	TRBJ1-3	.	.	TGTGCCAGCAGCCCTCAACTGGCAACCTCTGGAAACACCATATATTTC	CASSPQLATSGNTIYF
TRBV3-1	TRBJ2-4	.	.	TGTGCCAGCAGCCAAGGTCAGGATCCGAACATTCAGTACTTC	CASSQGQDPNIQYF
TRBV10-3	TRBJ1-1	.	.	TGTGCCATCAATTTCGACAGGAACACTGAAGCTTTCTTT	CAINFDRNTEAFF
TRBV19	TRBJ1-1	.	.	TGTGCCAGTAGTCGCAGGGGCGATGGCACTGAAGCTTTCTTT	CASSRRGDGTEAFF
TRBV28	TRBJ2-7	.	TRBD1	TGTGCCACCACAGGCGGCGGGACAGGGATCTCCTACGAGCAGTACTTC	CATTGGGTGISYEQYF
TRBV19	TRBJ1-2	.	TRBD1	TGTGCCAGTAGGAGTGGACAGGGGCGTTTTCTATACGGTGGCTACACCTTC	CASRSGQGRFLYGGYTF